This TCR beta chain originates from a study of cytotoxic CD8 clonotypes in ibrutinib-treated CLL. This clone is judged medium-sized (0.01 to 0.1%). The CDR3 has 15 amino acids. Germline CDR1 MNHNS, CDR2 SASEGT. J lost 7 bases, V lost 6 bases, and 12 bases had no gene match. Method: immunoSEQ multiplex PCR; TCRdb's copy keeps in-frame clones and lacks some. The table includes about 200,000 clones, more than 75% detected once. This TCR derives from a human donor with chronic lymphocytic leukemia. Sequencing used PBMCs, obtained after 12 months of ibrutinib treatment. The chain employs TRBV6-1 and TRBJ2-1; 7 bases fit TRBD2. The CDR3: CASSRWEGFQNEQFF. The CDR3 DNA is TGTGCCAGCAGCCGGTGGGAGGGTTTCCAAAATGAGCAGTTCTTC.